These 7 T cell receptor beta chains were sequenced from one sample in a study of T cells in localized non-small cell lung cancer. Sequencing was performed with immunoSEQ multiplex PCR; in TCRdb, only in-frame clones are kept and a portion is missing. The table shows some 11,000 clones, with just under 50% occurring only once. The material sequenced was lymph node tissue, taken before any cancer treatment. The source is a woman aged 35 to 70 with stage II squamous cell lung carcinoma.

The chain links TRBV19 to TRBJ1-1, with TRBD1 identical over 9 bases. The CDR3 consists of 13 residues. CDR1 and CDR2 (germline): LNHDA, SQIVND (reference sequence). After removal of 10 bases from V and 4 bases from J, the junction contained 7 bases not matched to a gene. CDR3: CATGQGLFTEAFF. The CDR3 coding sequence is TGTGCCACGGGACAGGGACTTTTCACTGAAGCTTTCTTT.

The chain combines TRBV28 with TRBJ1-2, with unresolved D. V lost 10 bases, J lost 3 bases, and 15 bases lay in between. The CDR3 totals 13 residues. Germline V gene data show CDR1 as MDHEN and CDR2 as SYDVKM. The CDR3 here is CATEDDTHYGYTF. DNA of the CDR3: TGTGCCACCGAAGATGACACCCACTATGGCTACACCTTC.

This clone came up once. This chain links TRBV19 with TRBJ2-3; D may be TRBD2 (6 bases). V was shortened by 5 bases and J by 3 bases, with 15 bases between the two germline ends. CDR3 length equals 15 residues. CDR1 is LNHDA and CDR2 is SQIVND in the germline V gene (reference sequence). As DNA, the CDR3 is TGTGCCAGTAGTCGGCGGGACCAGAATACAGATACGCAGTATTTT. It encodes CASSRRDQNTDTQYF.

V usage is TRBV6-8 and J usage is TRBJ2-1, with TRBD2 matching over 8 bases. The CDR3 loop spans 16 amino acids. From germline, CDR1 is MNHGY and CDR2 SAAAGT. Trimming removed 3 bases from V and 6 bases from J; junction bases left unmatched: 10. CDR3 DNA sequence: TGTGCCAGCAGTTATAAGGGACTAGGGTCACCCAATGAGCAGTTCTTC. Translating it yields CASSYKGLGSPNEQFF.

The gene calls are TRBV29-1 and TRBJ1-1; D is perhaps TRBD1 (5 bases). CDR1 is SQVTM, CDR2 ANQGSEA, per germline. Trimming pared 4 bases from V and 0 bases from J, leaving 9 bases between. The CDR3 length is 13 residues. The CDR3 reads CSVAGGVNTEAFF. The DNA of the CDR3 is TGCAGCGTTGCCGGAGGGGTGAACACTGAAGCTTTCTTT.

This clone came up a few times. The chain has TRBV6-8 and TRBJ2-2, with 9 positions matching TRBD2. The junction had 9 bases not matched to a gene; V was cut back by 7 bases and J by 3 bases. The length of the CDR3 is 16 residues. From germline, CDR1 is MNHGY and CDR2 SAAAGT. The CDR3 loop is CASTRRGGSDTGELFF. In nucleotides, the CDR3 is TGTGCCAGCACGAGGCGGGGGGGCAGTGACACCGGGGAGCTGTTTTTT.

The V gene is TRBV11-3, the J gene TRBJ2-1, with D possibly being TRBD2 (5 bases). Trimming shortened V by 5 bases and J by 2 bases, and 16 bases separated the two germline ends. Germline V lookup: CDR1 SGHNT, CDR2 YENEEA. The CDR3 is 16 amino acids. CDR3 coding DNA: TGTGCCAGCAGCCAGGTTCGGGGTAACACCTACAATGAGCAGTTCTTC. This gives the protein CASSQVRGNTYNEQFF. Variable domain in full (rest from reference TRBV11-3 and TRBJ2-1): EAGVVQSPRYKIIEKKQPVAFWCNPISGHNTLYWYLQNLGQGPELLIRYENEEAVDDSQLPKDRFSAERLKGVDSTLKIQPAELGDSAVYLCASSQVRGNTYNEQFFGPGTRLTVL.